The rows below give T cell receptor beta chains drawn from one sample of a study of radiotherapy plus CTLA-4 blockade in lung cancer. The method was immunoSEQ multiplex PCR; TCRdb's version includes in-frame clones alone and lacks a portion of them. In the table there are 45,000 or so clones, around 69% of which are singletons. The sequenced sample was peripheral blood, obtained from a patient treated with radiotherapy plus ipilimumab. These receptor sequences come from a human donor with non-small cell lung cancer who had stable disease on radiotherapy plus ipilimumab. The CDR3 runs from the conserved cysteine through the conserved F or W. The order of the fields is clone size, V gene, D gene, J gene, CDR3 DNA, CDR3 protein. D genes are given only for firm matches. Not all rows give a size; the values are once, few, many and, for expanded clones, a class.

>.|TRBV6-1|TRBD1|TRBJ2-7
TGTGCCAGCAGTTGGGACAGGGGGCTCTACGAGCAGTACTTC
CASSWDRGLYEQYF
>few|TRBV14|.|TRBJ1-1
TGTGCCAGCAGCCAAGGGGCCGACACTGAAGCTTTCTTT
CASSQGADTEAFF
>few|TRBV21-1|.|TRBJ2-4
TGTGCCACCCGGACAGGGGCCAAAAACATTCAGTACTTC
CATRTGAKNIQYF
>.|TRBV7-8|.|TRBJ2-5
TGTGCCAGCAGCTTAGACGGGCGGGAGACCCAGTACTTC
CASSLDGRETQYF
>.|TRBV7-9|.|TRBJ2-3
TGTGCCAGCAGCTTGGACAGTAATACAGATACGCAGTATTTT
CASSLDSNTDTQYF
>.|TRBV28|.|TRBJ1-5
TGTGCCAGCAGGCCCAGGGCAGGTTACGATCAGCCCCAGCATTTT
CASRPRAGYDQPQHF
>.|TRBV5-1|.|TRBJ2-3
TGCGCCAGCAGCTTGGATGGGGGCCGAACAGATACGCAGTATTTT
CASSLDGGRTDTQYF
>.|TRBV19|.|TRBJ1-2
TGTGCCAGTACCTCACCGGCACTGTATGGCTACACCTTC
CASTSPALYGYTF
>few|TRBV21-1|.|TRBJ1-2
TGTGCCAGCACCACTGGGGACAGGGTGTATGGCTACACCTTC
CASTTGDRVYGYTF
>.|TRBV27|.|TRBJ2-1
TGTGCCAGCAGGGGTTACTCCTACAATGAGCAGTTCTTC
CASRGYSYNEQFF
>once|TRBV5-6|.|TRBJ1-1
TGTGCCAGCAGCTTGGACACTGAAGCTTTCTTT
CASSLDTEAFF
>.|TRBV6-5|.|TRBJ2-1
TGTGCCAGCAAGCAATTCAACAATGAGCAGTTCTTC
CASKQFNNEQFF
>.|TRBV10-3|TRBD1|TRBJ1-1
TGTGCCATCAGTGAGCCGACCGGGACAGCCACTGAAGCTTTCTTT
CAISEPTGTATEAFF
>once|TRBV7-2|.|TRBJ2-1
TGTGCCAGCACCCAGTTCAGGAGCTCCTACAATGAGCAGTTCTTC
CASTQFRSSYNEQFF